Reported below is one TCR beta chain. Its antigen is still unknown. Time point given: after neoadjuvant nivolumab, at surgical resection. This sample stems from a study of neoadjuvant anti-PD-1 for oral cavity cancer. This CDR3 contains 13 residues. The V gene lost 0 bases and the J gene lost 5 bases, with 7 bases spanning the gap. Germline V gene data show CDR1 as GTSNPN and CDR2 as SVGIG (reference sequence). The protocol was immunoSEQ multiplex PCR, while the TCRdb copy is restricted to in-frame clones and leaves out a portion. The sample contains roughly 68,000 clones, 70% to 90% of which appear only once. The study, taken as a whole, reports: Only a few patients per response group were TCR-analyzed; validation needed. Post-nivolumab, blood T cell clonality was significantly elevated in non-responders.

The starting material was PBMCs, obtained after nivolumab (anti-PD-1) treatment. The chain uses TRBV30 and TRBJ1-4; D is unresolved. The clonotype originates from a person aged 40 to 85 with oral cavity squamous cell carcinoma. The CDR3 DNA sequence: TGTGCCTGGAGTGTACGTGTAAATGAAAAACTGTTTTTT. Translation: CAWSVRVNEKLFF.